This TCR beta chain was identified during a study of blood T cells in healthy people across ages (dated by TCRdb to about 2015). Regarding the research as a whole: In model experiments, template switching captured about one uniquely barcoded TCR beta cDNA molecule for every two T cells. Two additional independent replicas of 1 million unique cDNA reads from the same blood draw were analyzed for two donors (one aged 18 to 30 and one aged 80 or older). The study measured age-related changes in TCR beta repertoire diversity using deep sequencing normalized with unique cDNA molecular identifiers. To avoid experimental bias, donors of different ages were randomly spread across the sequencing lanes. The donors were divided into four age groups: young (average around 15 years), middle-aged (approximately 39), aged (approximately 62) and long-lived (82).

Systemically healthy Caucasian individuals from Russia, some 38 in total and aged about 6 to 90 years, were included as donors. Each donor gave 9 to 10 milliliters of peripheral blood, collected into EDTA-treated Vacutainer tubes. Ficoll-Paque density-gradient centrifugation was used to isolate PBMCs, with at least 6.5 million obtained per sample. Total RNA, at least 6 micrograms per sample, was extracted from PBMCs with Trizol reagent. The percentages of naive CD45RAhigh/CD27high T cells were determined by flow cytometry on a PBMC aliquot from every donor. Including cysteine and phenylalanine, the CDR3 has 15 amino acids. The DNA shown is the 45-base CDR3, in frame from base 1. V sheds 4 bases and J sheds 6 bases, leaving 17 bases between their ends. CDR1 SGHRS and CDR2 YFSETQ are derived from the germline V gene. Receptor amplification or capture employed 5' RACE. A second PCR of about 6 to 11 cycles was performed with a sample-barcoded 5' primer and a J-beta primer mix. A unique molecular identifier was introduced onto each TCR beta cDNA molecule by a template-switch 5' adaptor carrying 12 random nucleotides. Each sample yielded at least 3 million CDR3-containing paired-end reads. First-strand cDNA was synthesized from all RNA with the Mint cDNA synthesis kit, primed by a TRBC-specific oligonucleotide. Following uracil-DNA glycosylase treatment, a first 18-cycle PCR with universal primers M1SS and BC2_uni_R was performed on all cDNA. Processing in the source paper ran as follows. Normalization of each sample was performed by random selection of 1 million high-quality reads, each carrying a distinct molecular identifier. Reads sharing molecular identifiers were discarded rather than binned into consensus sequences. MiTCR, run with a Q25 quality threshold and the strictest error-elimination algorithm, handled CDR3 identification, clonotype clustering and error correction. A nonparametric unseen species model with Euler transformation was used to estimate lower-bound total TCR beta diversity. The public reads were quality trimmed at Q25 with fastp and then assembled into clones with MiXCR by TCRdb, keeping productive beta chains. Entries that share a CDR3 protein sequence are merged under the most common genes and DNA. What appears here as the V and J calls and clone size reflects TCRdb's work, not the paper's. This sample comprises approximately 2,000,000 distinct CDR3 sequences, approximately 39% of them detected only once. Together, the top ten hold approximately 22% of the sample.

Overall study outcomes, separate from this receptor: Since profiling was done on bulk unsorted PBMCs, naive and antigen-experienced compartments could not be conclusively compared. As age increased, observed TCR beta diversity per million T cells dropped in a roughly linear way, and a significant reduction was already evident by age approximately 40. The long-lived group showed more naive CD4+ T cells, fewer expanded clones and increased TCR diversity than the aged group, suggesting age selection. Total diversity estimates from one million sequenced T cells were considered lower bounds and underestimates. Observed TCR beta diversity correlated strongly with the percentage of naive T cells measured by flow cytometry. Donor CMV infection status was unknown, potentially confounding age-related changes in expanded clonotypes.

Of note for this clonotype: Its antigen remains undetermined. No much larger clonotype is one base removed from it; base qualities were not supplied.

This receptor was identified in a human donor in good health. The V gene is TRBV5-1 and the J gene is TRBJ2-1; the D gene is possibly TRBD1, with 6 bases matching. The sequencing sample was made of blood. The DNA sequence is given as TGCGCCAGCAGCCCACAGGGCAGCCGAACCAATGAGCAGTTCTTC. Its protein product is CASSPQGSRTNEQFF. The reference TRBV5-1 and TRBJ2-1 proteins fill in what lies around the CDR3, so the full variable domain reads KAGVTQTPRYLIKTRGQQVTLSCSPISGHRSVSWYQQTPGQGLQFLFEYFSETQRNKGNFPGRFSGRQFSNSRSEMNVSTLELGDSALYLCASSPQGSRTNEQFFGPGTRLTVL.